The following is a T cell receptor beta chain sequence with its context. The antigen is unknown. The same CDR3 also results from other DNA sequences found in this sample. This sample is drawn from a study of cytomegalovirus exposure and HLA in healthy donors. Findings and caveats of the study: One later analysis reportedly identified an Asian-associated ancestry cluster that showed fewer N-insertions than the roughly 670-donor mean. Later genetic work tied a missense DCLRE1C variant to beta-chain V and J trimming. Generally TCR sequences proved uncommon, though certain public TCRs appeared in numerous donors.

Vbeta (60) and Jbeta (13) primers were used in the PCR. Original processing methods: Among the unique TCR beta chains that a later analysis counted, about 81 million in all, 9.5 million to 12 million were shared. Profiling relied on immunoSEQ multiplex PCR, and the TCRdb table lists in-frame clones only, not all of them. That table furnishes V, J and clone size, whereas the DNA furnished D and trimming. The sample lists about 220,000 clones; about 80% were seen once. The CDR3 has 13 residues. Germline V lookup: CDR1 ENHRY, CDR2 SYGVKD. Trimming shortened V by 8 bases and J by 7 bases, and 12 bases separated the two germline ends.

The chain has TRBV10-3 and TRBJ1-6; no reliable D call. The sequence was obtained from a woman aged 35 to 49 in good health and CMV-seropositive. Sequencing was carried out using PBMCs. CDR3 sequence (DNA): TGTGCCATCCAGGAAACAGAGAATTCACCCCTCCACTTT. Protein: CAIQETENSPLHF.